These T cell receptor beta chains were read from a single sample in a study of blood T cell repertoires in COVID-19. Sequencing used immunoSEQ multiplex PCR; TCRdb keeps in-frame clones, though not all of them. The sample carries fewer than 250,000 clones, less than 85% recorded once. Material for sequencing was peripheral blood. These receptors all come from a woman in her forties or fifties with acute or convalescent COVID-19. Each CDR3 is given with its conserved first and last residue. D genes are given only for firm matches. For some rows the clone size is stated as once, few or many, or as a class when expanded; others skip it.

DNA: TGTGCCAGCAGCTTCCCCGGGTCCTCTGGAAACACCATATATTTT
CDR3: CASSFPGSSGNTIYF
size: -
V: TRBV13
J: TRBJ1-3
D: -

DNA: TGTGCCAGCAGTCCCGACAGGTACAATTCACCCCTCCACTTT
CDR3: CASSPDRYNSPLHF
size: -
V: TRBV28
J: TRBJ1-6
D: -

DNA: TGTGCCAGCAGTGACGGGGGGGCAGGAAACACCATATATTTT
CDR3: CASSDGGAGNTIYF
size: few
V: TRBV25-1
J: TRBJ1-3
D: -

DNA: TGTGCCAGCAACAATGGACTAGCGGGAGGGCCCGGGGAGCTGTTTTTT
CDR3: CASNNGLAGGPGELFF
size: once
V: TRBV2
J: TRBJ2-2
D: TRBD2

DNA: TGTGCCAGCAGTCTACAGGCCCTCATGAACACTGAAGCTTTCTTT
CDR3: CASSLQALMNTEAFF
size: once
V: TRBV6-5
J: TRBJ1-1
D: -

DNA: TGTGCCAGCCTCAGGGGCCCCGCGCAGCCCCAGCATTTT
CDR3: CASLRGPAQPQHF
size: -
V: TRBV19
J: TRBJ1-5
D: -

DNA: TGCAGTGCTAGTCTGGACAGGACTTCAAGCTCCTACGAGCAGTACTTC
CDR3: CSASLDRTSSSYEQYF
size: -
V: TRBV20-1
J: TRBJ2-7
D: TRBD1

DNA: TGTGCCATCAGTCAGGACTCAGATACGCAGTATTTT
CDR3: CAISQDSDTQYF
size: -
V: TRBV10-3
J: TRBJ2-3
D: -

DNA: TGTGCCAGCAGCGTAGCTGGGGGGACAGGAGGGTCAAAACTGTTTTTT
CDR3: CASSVAGGTGGSKLFF
size: many
V: TRBV9
J: TRBJ1-4
D: TRBD1

DNA: TGTGCCAGCAGCTTGAGGGTAGCGGGTCCAGATACGCAGTATTTT
CDR3: CASSLRVAGPDTQYF
size: -
V: TRBV7-2
J: TRBJ2-3
D: TRBD2

DNA: TGTGCCAGCAGTGGGGGTGGGACATACAGGGACGTGCAGTTCTTC
CDR3: CASSGGGTYRDVQFF
size: -
V: TRBV28
J: TRBJ2-1
D: -

DNA: TGTGCCAGCAGTTTAGGAGCGGGGGCCGAGCAGTTCTTC
CDR3: CASSLGAGAEQFF
size: few
V: TRBV12-3/TRBV12-4
J: TRBJ2-1
D: TRBD2

DNA: TGCGCCAGCAGCACGAACCCAGCGGGGAGGGCCTACGAGCAGTACTTC
CDR3: CASSTNPAGRAYEQYF
size: few
V: TRBV5-1
J: TRBJ2-7
D: TRBD2

DNA: TGTGCCAGCTCACCATGGGGAGCACGCAATCAGCCCCAGCATTTT
CDR3: CASSPWGARNQPQHF
size: -
V: TRBV18
J: TRBJ1-5
D: -

DNA: TGTGCCTCCTCCGGCGGTTGGTATGGCGAGCAGTACTTC
CDR3: CASSGGWYGEQYF
size: -
V: TRBV19
J: TRBJ2-7
D: -

DNA: TGTGCCAGCAGCCAAACAGGGTCTAATCAGCCCCAGCATTTT
CDR3: CASSQTGSNQPQHF
size: -
V: TRBV7-2
J: TRBJ1-5
D: -

DNA: TGTGCCAGCAGCCGGGTGGGACATAACGGTTCACCCCTCCACTTT
CDR3: CASSRVGHNGSPLHF
size: -
V: TRBV7-2
J: TRBJ1-6
D: -

DNA: TGTGCCAGCATTAGGACTAGCGGGAGATGTTTATCGCCAAACGAGCAGTACTTC
CDR3: CASIRTSGRCLSPNEQYF
size: -
V: TRBV21-1
J: TRBJ2-7
D: -

DNA: TGTGCCAGCAGCGCTCCCAAAGGACTCCGGGCCCCTGCCGCTTATAATTCACCCCTCCACTTT
CDR3: CASSAPKGLRAPAAYNSPLHF
size: -
V: TRBV21-1
J: TRBJ1-6
D: -

DNA: TGCGCCAGCAGCCAGAGTCAGCGGGGGTCAAAGCGGGGGGAGACCCAGTACTTC
CDR3: CASSQSQRGSKRGETQYF
size: -
V: TRBV4-1
J: TRBJ2-5
D: TRBD2

DNA: TGTGCCAGCAGCTTATTAGCGATAGCGGGGGTCTATGAGCAGTTCTTC
CDR3: CASSLLAIAGVYEQFF
size: -
V: TRBV11-2
J: TRBJ2-1
D: TRBD2

DNA: TGTGCCAGCAGCTCATCAGGGGGGTCTAGGAAAAACATTCAGTACTTC
CDR3: CASSSSGGSRKNIQYF
size: -
V: TRBV11-2
J: TRBJ2-4
D: -

DNA: TGTGCCAGCAGCCGGGACATTAGCTCCTACGAGCAGTACTTC
CDR3: CASSRDISSYEQYF
size: once
V: TRBV5-6
J: TRBJ2-7
D: -

DNA: TGTGCCAGCAGTCCACAGGGACGCGAGCAGTACTTC
CDR3: CASSPQGREQYF
size: few
V: TRBV28
J: TRBJ2-7
D: -

DNA: TGTGCCAGTAGTATAGGGACACCTCAGCCCCAGCATTTT
CDR3: CASSIGTPQPQHF
size: -
V: TRBV19
J: TRBJ1-5
D: -

DNA: TGTGCCAGCAGCCCTAGGACAGGGGGCGCTTCTAACTATGGCTACACCTTC
CDR3: CASSPRTGGASNYGYTF
size: -
V: TRBV7-2
J: TRBJ1-2
D: TRBD1

DNA: TGTGCCAGCAGACGTCGACGGGATAGCAATCAGCCCCAGCATTTT
CDR3: CASRRRRDSNQPQHF
size: -
V: TRBV6-5
J: TRBJ1-5
D: -

DNA: TGCGCCAGCAGCTTGAGGAAAAGCGGCACAGATACGCAGTATTTT
CDR3: CASSLRKSGTDTQYF
size: -
V: TRBV5-1
J: TRBJ2-3
D: -

DNA: TGTGCCAGCAGCTTAGTGCAGGGAAATATTGGAACTGAAGCTTTCTTT
CDR3: CASSLVQGNIGTEAFF
size: -
V: TRBV7-8
J: TRBJ1-1
D: -